This TCR beta chain is from a study of T cell responses to AZD1222 COVID-19 vaccine. Findings and limits, study-wide: The study found vaccine-associated CD4 TCRs spanning spike, dominant at 160-218 and 743-854. White British ancestry dominated among donors, who included more females, and clonal diversity was possibly underestimated.

Details on this clone: As yet, its antigen is unknown.

Trimming cost V 2 bases and J 10 bases; bases outside gene matches: 6. This CDR3 has 15 amino acids. Germline lookup yields CDR1 SEHNR and CDR2 FQNEAQ (reference sequence). Profiling relied on immunoSEQ multiplex PCR, and the TCRdb table lists in-frame clones only, not all of them. The sample carries around 30,000 clones, 90% to 95% recorded once. The gene calls are TRBV7-9 and TRBJ2-1; 12 positions match TRBD2. The sequenced sample was peripheral blood, obtained on day 0 of AZD1222 vaccination. The TCR was taken from an adult in good health. The CDR3 DNA sequence: TGTGCCAGCAGCTTATCTAGCGGGGGGGCTGGCGAGCAGTTCTTC. Its protein product is CASSLSSGGAGEQFF.